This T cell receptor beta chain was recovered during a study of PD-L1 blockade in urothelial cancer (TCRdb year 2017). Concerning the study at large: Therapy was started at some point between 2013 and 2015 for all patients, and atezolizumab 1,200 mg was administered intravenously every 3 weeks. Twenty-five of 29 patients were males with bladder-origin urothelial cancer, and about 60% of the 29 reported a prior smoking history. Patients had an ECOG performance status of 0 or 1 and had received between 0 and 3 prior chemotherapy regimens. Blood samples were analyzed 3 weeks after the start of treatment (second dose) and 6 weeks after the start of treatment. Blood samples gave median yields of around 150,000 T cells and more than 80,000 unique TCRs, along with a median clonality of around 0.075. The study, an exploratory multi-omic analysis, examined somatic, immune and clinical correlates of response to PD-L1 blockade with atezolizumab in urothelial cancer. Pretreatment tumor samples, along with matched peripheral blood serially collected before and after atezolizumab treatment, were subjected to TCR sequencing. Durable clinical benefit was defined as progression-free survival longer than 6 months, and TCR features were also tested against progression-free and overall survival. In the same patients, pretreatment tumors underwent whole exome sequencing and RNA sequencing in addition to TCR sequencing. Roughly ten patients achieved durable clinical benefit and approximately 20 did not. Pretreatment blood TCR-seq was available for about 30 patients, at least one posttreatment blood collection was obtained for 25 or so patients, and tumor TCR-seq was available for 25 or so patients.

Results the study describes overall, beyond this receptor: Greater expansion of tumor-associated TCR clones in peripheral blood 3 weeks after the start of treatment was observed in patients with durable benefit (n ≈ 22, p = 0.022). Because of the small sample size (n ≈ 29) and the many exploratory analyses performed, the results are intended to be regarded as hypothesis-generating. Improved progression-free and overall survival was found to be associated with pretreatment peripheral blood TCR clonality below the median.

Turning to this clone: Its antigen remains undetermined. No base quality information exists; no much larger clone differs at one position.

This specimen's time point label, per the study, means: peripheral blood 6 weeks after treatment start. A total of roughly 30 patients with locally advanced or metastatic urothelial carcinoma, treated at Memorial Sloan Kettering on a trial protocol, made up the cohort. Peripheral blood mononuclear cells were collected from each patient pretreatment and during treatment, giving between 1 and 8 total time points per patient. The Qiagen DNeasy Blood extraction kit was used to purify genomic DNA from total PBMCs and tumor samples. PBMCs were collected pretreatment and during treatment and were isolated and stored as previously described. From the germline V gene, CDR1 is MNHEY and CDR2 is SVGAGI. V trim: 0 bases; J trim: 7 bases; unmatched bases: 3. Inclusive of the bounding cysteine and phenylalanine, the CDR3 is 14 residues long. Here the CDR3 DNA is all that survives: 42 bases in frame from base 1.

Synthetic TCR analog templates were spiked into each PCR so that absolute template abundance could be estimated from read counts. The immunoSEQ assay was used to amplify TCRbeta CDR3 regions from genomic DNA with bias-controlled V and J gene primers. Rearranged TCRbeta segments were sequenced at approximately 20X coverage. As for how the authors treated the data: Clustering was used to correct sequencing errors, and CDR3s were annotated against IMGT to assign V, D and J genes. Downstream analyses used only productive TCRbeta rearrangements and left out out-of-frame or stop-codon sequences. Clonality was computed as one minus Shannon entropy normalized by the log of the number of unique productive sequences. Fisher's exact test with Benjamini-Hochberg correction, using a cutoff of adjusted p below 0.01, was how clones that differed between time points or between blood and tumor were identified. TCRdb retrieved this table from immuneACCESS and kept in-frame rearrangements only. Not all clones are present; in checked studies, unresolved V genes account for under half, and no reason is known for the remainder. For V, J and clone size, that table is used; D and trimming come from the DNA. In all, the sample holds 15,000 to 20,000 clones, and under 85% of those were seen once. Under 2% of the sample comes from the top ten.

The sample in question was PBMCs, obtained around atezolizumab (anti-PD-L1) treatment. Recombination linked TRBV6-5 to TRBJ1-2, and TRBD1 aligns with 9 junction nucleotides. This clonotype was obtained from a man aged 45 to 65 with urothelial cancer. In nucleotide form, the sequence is TGTGCCAGCAGTTACTCAATGACAGGGGGTGGCTACACCTTC. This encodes CASSYSMTGGGYTF.